Given below is one TCR beta chain in context. Gene names denote mouse genes. From the germline J gene comes the end of the CDR3, since the read stops 1 residue before it. Produced via immunoSEQ multiplex PCR; TCRdb's table is partial and in-frame only. Of about 48,000 clones in the sample, roughly 75% were seen once. The data were obtained in a study of tissue T cells after allogeneic stem cell transplantation. The CDR3 runs 14 residues. V was cut by 4 bases and J by 0 bases, with 7 bases left in between. Germline V lookup: CDR1 SNHLY, CDR2 FYNGKV (reference sequence). The sequenced material came from sorted cells pooled from one or two spleens. This sequence was found in a pool of C57BL/6 mice in good health. The chain employs TRBV3 and TRBJ1-3; D gene uncertain. This CDR3 reads CASSSQNSGNTLYF. The part of the CDR3 DNA that was read is TGTGCCAGCAGCTCACAGAATTCTGGAAATACGCTCTAT.